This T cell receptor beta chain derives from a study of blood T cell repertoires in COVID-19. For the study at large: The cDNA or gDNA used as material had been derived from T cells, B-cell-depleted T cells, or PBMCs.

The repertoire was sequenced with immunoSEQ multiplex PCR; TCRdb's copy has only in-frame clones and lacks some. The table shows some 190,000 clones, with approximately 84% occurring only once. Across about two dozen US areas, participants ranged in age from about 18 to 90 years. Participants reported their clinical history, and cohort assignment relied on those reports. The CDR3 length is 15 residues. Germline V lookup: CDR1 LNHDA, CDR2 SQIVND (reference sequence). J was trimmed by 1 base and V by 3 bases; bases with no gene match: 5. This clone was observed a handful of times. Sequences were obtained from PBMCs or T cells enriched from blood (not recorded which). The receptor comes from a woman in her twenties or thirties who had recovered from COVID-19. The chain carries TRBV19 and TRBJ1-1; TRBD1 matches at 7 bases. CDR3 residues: CASSIRDSSNTEAFF. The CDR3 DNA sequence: TGTGCCAGTAGTATCCGGGACAGCTCGAACACTGAAGCTTTCTTT.